This passage covers 28 T cell receptor beta chains from one sample sequenced in a study of HIV-infected patients and healthy controls. All unsorted peripheral T cells were captured because whole blood was used without fractionation. cDNA was made from about 500 ng RNA using alpha and beta constant primers. Each of the alpha and beta chains got its own library through chain-specific third strand synthesis with indices. TCRdb re-called the 5' RACE reads with MiXCR, one entry per CDR3 protein. The sample consists of several thousand distinct CDR3 sequences, roughly 9.8% of them appearing once. The sequences come from blood, collected before antiretroviral therapy. These receptors originate from an adult with HIV infection.

This clonotype came up many times. The chain joins TRBV28 to TRBJ2-5; a possible D gene is TRBD2 (5 bases). The CDR3 loop spans 15 amino acids. Germline-derived CDR1 and CDR2 are MDHEN and SYDVKM. V was shortened by 8 bases and J by 1 base, with 17 bases between the two germline ends. The CDR3 reads CASGAVRATQETQYF. The CDR3, as DNA: TGTGCCAGCGGCGCCGTGAGGGCTACCCAAGAGACCCAGTACTTC.

About this clonotype: A read error is possible here, since a much larger clone lies one base away. The chain couples TRBV7-9 to TRBJ1-1; D is possibly TRBD1 (5 bases). CDR1 and CDR2 (germline): SEHNR, FQNEAQ (reference sequence). The CDR3 length is 13 residues. CDR3 sequence: CASRRQHGTETFF. The CDR3 nucleotides read TGTGCCAGCCGCCGACAGCACGGCACTGAAACTTTCTTT.

By frequency in the sample, this clonotype is medium-sized. The V and J genes are TRBV5-4 and TRBJ2-5, with D perhaps TRBD1 or TRBD2 (5 bases each). The germline V and J ends were trimmed by 3 bases and 7 bases, with 16 bases remaining between them. The CDR3 extends over 14 amino acids. Germline loops: CDR1 SGHNT, CDR2 YYREEE (reference sequence). CDR3 loop: CASSSGTGTVTQYF. DNA for the CDR3: TGTGCCAGCAGCTCCGGGACCGGCACTGTGACCCAGTACTTC. The variable domain in full, with the rest retrieved from reference TRBV5-4 and TRBJ2-5, is ETGVTQSPTHLIKTRGQQVTLRCSSQSGHNTVSWYQQALGQGPQFIFQYYREEENGRGNFPPRFSGLQFPNYSSELNVNALELDDSALYLCASSSGTGTVTQYFGPGTRLLVL.

This clonotype is medium-sized (0.01 to 0.1%) within its sample. This chain joins TRBV7-6 and TRBJ1-4; no firm D call. CDR1 and CDR2 (germline): SGHVS, FNYEAQ. The CDR3 length is 15 residues. The V end lost 4 bases, the J end lost 8 bases, and 17 bases lay between the germline ends. For the CDR3, the DNA is TGTGCCAGCAGCTCTTCGGCCCTTCGAGACGAAAAACTGTTTTTT. As protein: CASSSSALRDEKLFF.

This clonotype was seen many times. V usage is TRBV27 and J usage is TRBJ2-1, with 7 bases that match TRBD2. This CDR3 comprises 15 residues. Germline CDR1 MNHEY, CDR2 SMNVEV (reference sequence). Trimming at V came to 5 bases and at J to 0 bases, leaving 4 bases not matched to a gene. The CDR3 sequence: CASSPAGVSYNEQFF. CDR3 sequence (DNA): TGTGCCAGCAGTCCTGCGGGGGTCTCCTACAATGAGCAGTTCTTC.

This clonotype was recorded at least ten times. The chain is built from TRBV28 and TRBJ1-4; weak D call: TRBD1 (5 bases). The V end was cut by 5 bases, the J end by 5 bases, with 24 bases between. This CDR3 has 18 residues. Germline V CDR1 and CDR2: MDHEN, SYDVKM. The CDR3 sequence: CASSPLESGHWGNEKLFF. The CDR3 DNA follows: TGTGCCAGCAGTCCACTAGAATCCGGACATTGGGGGAATGAAAAACTGTTTTTT.

By share, this clonotype ranks as medium-sized. The chain is built from TRBV5-4 and TRBJ1-1; the D is unclear. The germline V gene encodes CDR1 SGHNT and CDR2 YYREEE (reference sequence). The CDR3 runs 13 residues. Trimming took off 2 bases at V and 0 bases at J, with 5 bases between the two ends. The CDR3 DNA reads as TGTGCCAGCAGCTTCGAGATGAACACTGAAGCTTTCTTT. This encodes CASSFEMNTEAFF. The whole variable domain, remainder taken from reference TRBV5-4 and TRBJ1-1, is ETGVTQSPTHLIKTRGQQVTLRCSSQSGHNTVSWYQQALGQGPQFIFQYYREEENGRGNFPPRFSGLQFPNYSSELNVNALELDDSALYLCASSFEMNTEAFFGQGTRLTVV.

J is TRBJ1-1 and V is TRBV6-5; no clear D. CDR1 is MNHEY, CDR2 SVGAGI, per germline. CDR3 length equals 18 residues. V shed 0 bases and J shed 0 bases, with 17 bases lying between them. CDR3 bases: TGTGCCAGCAGTTACTCTGGATTAACCGGGCCGCTGAACACTGAAGCTTTCTTT. This encodes CASSYSGLTGPLNTEAFF.

This clonotype was found many times. The junction shows a germline mismatch at one end, possibly a read error. The chain combines TRBV20-1 with TRBJ2-7; TRBD1 agrees at 9 bases. The CDR3 spans 14 residues. Germline V gene sequence: CDR1 DFQATT, CDR2 SNEGSKA (reference sequence). The CDR3 protein is CSAREGQGVYEQYF. Written as DNA, the CDR3 is TGCAGTGCTCGAGAGGGACAGGGTGTCTACGAGCAGTACTTC.

This clonotype came up many times. The chain has TRBV29-1 and TRBJ2-3; TRBD2 agrees at 8 bases. This CDR3 spans 14 amino acids. Trimming cost V 3 bases and J 6 bases; bases outside gene matches: 8. In germline, CDR1 is SQVTM, CDR2 ANQGSEA. CDR3: CSVDWAGGMDTQYF. The CDR3 DNA sequence: TGCAGCGTTGATTGGGCGGGAGGAATGGATACGCAGTATTTT.

By share, this clonotype counts as medium-sized. CDR3 nucleotides: TGTGCCAGCAGCTTGGAATTGGGGGGAGCTTACACTGAAGCTTTCTTT. Translated: CASSLELGGAYTEAFF. The rearrangement links TRBV5-6 to TRBJ1-1, with D maybe TRBD1 (5 bases). This CDR3 contains 16 residues. Germline lookup yields CDR1 SGHDT and CDR2 YYEEEE. Between the trimmed V and J ends, which lost 0 bases and 3 bases, there was a span of 15 bases.

Judged by abundance, this clonotype is medium-sized. This chain links TRBV20-1 with TRBJ1-2; unclear D gene. The germline V and J ends were trimmed by 5 bases and 1 base, with 14 bases remaining between them. CDR1 is DFQATT and CDR2 is SNEGSKA in the germline V gene (reference sequence). The CDR3 sequence is 14 residues long. CDR3 protein: CSALLEAGNYGYTF. The CDR3 DNA follows: TGCAGTGCTTTATTAGAGGCGGGTAACTATGGCTACACCTTC.

This clonotype was observed a handful of times. The gene calls are TRBV29-1 and TRBJ2-7; D may be TRBD1 (7 bases). Trimming removed 7 bases at V and 6 bases at J, with 16 bases between. The germline V gene encodes CDR1 SQVTM and CDR2 ANQGSEA. The CDR3 covers 12 residues. The CDR3 sequence is CSGGDSRLEQYF. CDR3 in DNA: TGCAGCGGGGGGGACAGTAGACTCGAGCAGTACTTC.

The table lists this clonotype with many counts. V usage is TRBV15 and J usage is TRBJ2-7; the D is unclear. CDR1 is LNHNV, CDR2 YYDKDF, per germline (reference sequence). The CDR3 sequence is 17 residues long. The ends were cut back, 5 bases at V and 3 bases at J, with 23 bases in the middle. The CDR3 DNA sequence: TGTGCCACCAGCGCTATTGGGTGGCCCGAATGGAACTACGAGCAGTACTTC. It is translated as CATSAIGWPEWNYEQYF.

This clonotype is labeled medium-sized. The gene calls are TRBV29-1 and TRBJ1-3; D not resolved. The CDR3 runs 14 residues. Germline V gene data show CDR1 as SQVTM and CDR2 as ANQGSEA. Trimming took 6 bases from V and 0 from J, leaving 12 bases between them. CDR3 sequence: CSVLEGDSGNTIYF. The CDR3 DNA is TGCAGCGTCCTGGAGGGAGACTCTGGAAACACCATATATTTT.

J is TRBJ1-1 and V is TRBV28; the match to TRBD1 covers 7 bases. The V gene's germline CDR1 is MDHEN and CDR2 SYDVKM. V shed 6 bases and J 0 bases; nucleotides not matched to a gene: 10. The CDR3 contains 16 residues. The CDR3 coding sequence is TGTGCCAGCAGCGGTACAGGGGAGGGGATGAACACTGAAGCTTTCTTT. Translating it yields CASSGTGEGMNTEAFF.

This clonotype was observed a handful of times. The chain joins TRBV19 to TRBJ2-7; D is unclear. The CDR3 totals 15 residues. The germline gives CDR1 LNHDA, CDR2 SQIVND (reference sequence). V was trimmed by 6 bases and J by 1 base, leaving 16 bases between them. In DNA form, the CDR3 reads TGTGCCAGTAGGCCCTTTGACGGCTCATCCTACGAGCAGTACTTC. This codes for CASRPFDGSSYEQYF.

Only a few counts were recorded for this clonotype. The CDR3 spells CASSGAGDNEQFF. The DNA of the CDR3 is TGTGCCAGCAGTGGAGCGGGAGACAATGAGCAGTTCTTC. The V and J genes are TRBV6-6 and TRBJ2-1; 8 bases line up with TRBD2. The CDR3 is 13 residues long. Germline V gives CDR1 MNHNY, CDR2 SVGAGI (reference sequence). Trimming took 5 bases from V and 5 from J; bases not matched to a gene: 2.

This clonotype was counted many times. V and J are TRBV6-1 and TRBJ2-7; D remains ambiguous. V was cut by 6 bases and J by 5 bases, with 14 bases left in between. The CDR3 length is 13 residues. CDR1 and CDR2 (germline): MNHNS, SASEGT. The CDR3 coding sequence is TGTGCCAGCAGCCAAGGTCGTACCGACGAGCAGTACTTC. This translates into CASSQGRTDEQYF.

In its sample, this clonotype ranks as medium-sized. V is TRBV2 and J is TRBJ1-4; TRBD1 agrees at 8 bases. CDR3 size: 17 residues. Looked up from germline, CDR1 is SNHLY and CDR2 is FYNNEI. Trimming cost V 6 bases and J 4 bases; bases outside gene matches: 13. The CDR3, as DNA: TGTGCCAGCAGCGAACATATAGGACAGGGCGGTAATGAAAAACTGTTTTTT. It yields the protein CASSEHIGQGGNEKLFF.

By its share, this clonotype is medium-sized. The chain joins TRBV7-8 to TRBJ1-4, with 12 bases identical to TRBD1. V lost 10 bases to trimming and J lost 7 bases; unmatched junction nucleotides: 19. Germline V gene sequence: CDR1 SGHVS, CDR2 FQNEAQ. The CDR3 runs 18 residues. The DNA for the CDR3 is TGTGCCACCTCCCCGGACTCCGGGACAGGGGGCGAGGGTGAAAAACTGTTTTTT. It encodes CATSPDSGTGGEGEKLFF.

In its sample, this clonotype was seen many times. V and J are TRBV20-1 and TRBJ2-3; 8 nucleotides agree with TRBD2. CDR1 is DFQATT, CDR2 SNEGSKA, per germline (reference sequence). V trimming: 3 bases; J trimming: 2 bases; junction bases outside the gene matches: 10. The CDR3 sequence is 16 residues long. CDR3 bases: TGCAGTGCTAGTCTCAGCGGGGGACTGCACACAGATACGCAGTATTTT. This gives the protein CSASLSGGLHTDTQYF.

Relative to its sample, this clonotype is medium-sized. The rearrangement links TRBV4-1 to TRBJ2-7; D remains ambiguous. The germline V gene has CDR1 MGHRA and CDR2 YSYEKL. V was shortened by 0 bases and J by 2 bases, with 11 bases between the two germline ends. CDR3 length: 15 residues. The CDR3 loop reads CASSQDFPGPYEQYF. Written as DNA, the CDR3 is TGCGCCAGCAGCCAAGATTTTCCAGGTCCCTACGAGCAGTACTTC.

The CDR3 sequence is CASRPDRGPLNTEAFF. Here the CDR3 DNA reads TGTGCCAGCAGACCAGACAGGGGACCCTTGAACACTGAAGCTTTCTTT. The chain is built from TRBV12-3 or TRBV12-4 and TRBJ1-1; 8 bases line up with TRBD1. Trimming cost V 6 bases and J 0 bases; bases outside gene matches: 9. This CDR3 is 16 amino acids long.

This clonotype showed up many times. This chain joins TRBV7-3 and TRBJ1-1; D not certain. Trimming stripped 3 bases from V and 5 bases from J, with 16 bases between. The CDR3 is 15 amino acids. CDR1 and CDR2 from the germline V gene are SGHTA and FQGTGA. This CDR3 reads CASSLMSVDRTEAFF. The DNA of the CDR3 is TGTGCCAGCAGCTTGATGTCGGTGGATCGGACTGAAGCTTTCTTT.

This clonotype was seen at least ten times. This chain connects TRBV2 to TRBJ1-4; D ambiguous. This CDR3 is 12 amino acids long. The V gene lost 6 bases and the J gene lost 3 bases, with 5 bases spanning the gap. Per germline, CDR1 SNHLY and CDR2 FYNNEI. The CDR3 region is CASRKSNEKLFF. Here the CDR3 DNA reads TGTGCCAGCAGAAAATCTAATGAAAAACTGTTTTTT. Full variable domain (missing parts from reference TRBV2 and TRBJ1-4): EPEVTQTPSHQVTQMGQEVILRCVPISNHLYFYWYRQILGQKVEFLVSFYNNEISEKSEIFDDQFSVERPDGSNFTLKIRSTKLEDSAMYFCASRKSNEKLFFGSGTQLSVL.

Relative to its sample, this clonotype is medium-sized. This chain joins TRBV6-6 and TRBJ2-3; D is uncertain. The germline CDR1 and CDR2 sequences are MNHNY and SVGAGI (reference sequence). V dropped 9 bases and J dropped 6 bases, with 10 bases sitting between them. The length of the CDR3 is 11 residues. CDR3 DNA sequence: TGTGCCAGTGAGTCGGAGGATACGCAGTATTTT. It codes for CASESEDTQYF.

This clonotype was counted at least ten times. This CDR3 reads CASRMTGGISTDTQYF. CDR3 coding DNA: TGTGCCAGCAGGATGACAGGGGGCATAAGTACAGATACGCAGTATTTT. The chain recombines TRBV12-3 or TRBV12-4 with TRBJ2-3; 10 bases line up with TRBD1. After removal of 6 bases from V and 3 bases from J, the junction contained 9 bases not matched to a gene. The length of the CDR3 is 16 residues.